Below, 27 T cell receptor beta chains from the same sample are listed, as sequenced in a study of T cell responses to AZD1222 COVID-19 vaccine (dated by TCRdb to the early 2020s). The sample's time point label, decoded: about 28 days (+/-7) after the second vaccine dose. Libraries were constructed by the immunoSEQ multiplex PCR assay. The table comes from immuneACCESS by way of TCRdb, which keeps in-frame sequences with V and J called. Part of the clones is missing from these tables; in studies checked, under half for an unresolved V gene and the rest for unknown reasons. The sample table records fewer than 85,000 clones; roughly 84% of these occur just once. Roughly 18% of the sample is held by the ten biggest clonotypes. Here the sequenced sample was peripheral blood, taken 28 days after the second AZD1222 dose. The receptors stem from an adult who received the AZD1222 COVID-19 vaccine.

The rearrangement uses TRBV10-3 and TRBJ2-5; D is tentatively TRBD1 or TRBD2 (6 bases each). The CDR3 has 15 residues. From germline, CDR1 is ENHRY and CDR2 SYGVKD. Trimming took off 1 base at V and 5 bases at J, with 14 bases between the two ends. The DNA of the CDR3 is TGTGCCATCAGTGAGTTTGGGGGGCCCGGTGAGACCCAGTACTTC. It translates to CAISEFGGPGETQYF.

The chain joins TRBV2 to TRBJ1-2; D is unresolved. Germline CDR1 and CDR2: SNHLY and FYNNEI. The CDR3 contains 13 residues. V was cut by 7 bases and J by 5 bases, with 14 bases left in between. CDR3 in amino acids: CASNEDSPYGYTF. CDR3 bases: TGTGCCAGCAATGAGGATAGTCCTTATGGCTACACCTTC.

The chain is built from TRBV6-2 or TRBV6-3 and TRBJ2-3; D remains ambiguous. This CDR3 region has 13 residues. With 0 bases removed from V and 0 bases from J, the gap between germline ends came to 1 base. Per germline, CDR1 MNHEY and CDR2 SVGEGT. This CDR3 is CASSYSSTDTQYF. CDR3 nucleotides: TGTGCCAGCAGTTACTCTAGCACAGATACGCAGTATTTT.

The V call is TRBV3-1 (or the pseudogene TRBV3-2), the J call TRBJ2-1; TRBD2 matches 12 bases. This CDR3 is built from 18 residues. Trimming cost V 4 bases and J 8 bases; bases outside gene matches: 15. Germline V gene lookup returns CDR1 LGHDT and CDR2 YNNKEL (reference sequence). This chain's CDR3 is CASSLTASTSGGGDEQFF. The CDR3 DNA follows: TGTGCCAGCAGCCTAACTGCTTCGACTAGCGGGGGTGGGGATGAGCAGTTCTTC.

This clone has a single count. V is TRBV3-1 (or the pseudogene TRBV3-2) and J is TRBJ1-3, with D unresolved. Trimming removed 4 bases from V and 2 bases from J, with 6 bases in between. Germline CDR1 is LGHDT and CDR2 is YNNKEL (reference sequence). This CDR3 comprises 13 residues. CDR3 residues: CASSLIPGNTIYF. DNA of the CDR3: TGTGCCAGCAGCCTAATACCTGGAAACACCATATATTTT.

V is TRBV6-5 and J is TRBJ1-6; weak D call: TRBD1 (5 bases). CDR1 and CDR2 (germline): MNHEY, SVGAGI. V dropped 0 bases and J dropped 10 bases, with 13 bases sitting between them. This CDR3 contains 15 residues. The DNA of the CDR3 is TGTGCCAGCAGTTACTCAGGGGTTAATGGATCACCCCTCCACTTT. Translated, it gives CASSYSGVNGSPLHF.

The chain is built from TRBV6-6 and TRBJ2-3; D remains ambiguous. Trimming removed 5 bases from V and 6 bases from J, with 21 bases in between. The CDR3 sequence is 16 residues long. Germline-derived CDR1 and CDR2 are MNHNY and SVGAGI (reference sequence). The CDR3 DNA is TGTGCCAGCAGTCGAACGCATACAGCTTCTCTGGATACGCAGTATTTT. Encoded protein: CASSRTHTASLDTQYF.

The rearrangement links TRBV25-1 to TRBJ2-4; tentative D call: TRBD1 (6 bases). The germline V gene encodes CDR1 MGHDK and CDR2 SYGVNS. V lost 2 bases and J lost 4, with 9 bases in between. The CDR3 has 14 amino acids. Written as DNA, the CDR3 is TGTGCCAGCAGTGAAGGGGGCGGAAAAAACATTCAGTACTTC. Translated, it gives CASSEGGGKNIQYF.

The chain has TRBV7-9 and TRBJ1-1; TRBD1 matches 7 bases. Germline trimming cut 4 bases from V and 5 bases from J; bases unmatched to any gene: 4. Germline V gene lookup returns CDR1 SEHNR and CDR2 FQNEAQ (reference sequence). This CDR3 comprises 13 residues. CDR3 residues: CASSSTGLTEAFF. CDR3 nucleotide sequence: TGTGCCAGCAGCTCGACAGGGTTGACTGAAGCTTTCTTT.

This rearrangement joins TRBV23-1 to TRBJ2-3; tentatively, D is TRBD1 (5 bases). TRBV23-1 is recorded as an ORF, its role being uncertain. V gave up 0 bases and J gave up 6 bases, with 13 bases separating them. The CDR3 length is 15 residues. CDR3 coding DNA: TGCGCCAGCAGTCAATCGGGCAGGGAAGGGGATACGCAGTATTTT. Translation: CASSQSGREGDTQYF.

The gene calls are TRBV12-3 or TRBV12-4 and TRBJ2-3; D is possibly TRBD1 or TRBD2 (6 bases each). V dropped 7 bases and J dropped 10 bases, with 18 bases sitting between them. The CDR3 is 13 residues long. The CDR3 protein is CASNRGPKTAQYF. The CDR3 nucleotides are TGTGCCAGCAACCGGGGGCCCAAGACAGCGCAGTATTTT.

This rearrangement joins TRBV19 to TRBJ1-2; D call uncertain. Germline lookup yields CDR1 LNHDA and CDR2 SQIVND (reference sequence). Trimming removed 5 bases at V and 3 bases at J, with 13 bases between. The CDR3 spans 14 residues. As DNA, the CDR3 is TGTGCCAGTAGTGGATCGTCAGTACACTATGGCTACACCTTC. Protein product: CASSGSSVHYGYTF.

The chain uses TRBV25-1 and TRBJ2-7, with D unresolved. Germline lookup yields CDR1 MGHDK and CDR2 SYGVNS. This CDR3 is 13 amino acids long. V was cut by 2 bases and J by 3 bases, with 8 bases left in between. The CDR3 sequence is CASSELGDYEQYF. Here the CDR3 DNA reads TGTGCCAGCAGTGAACTAGGTGACTACGAGCAGTACTTC.

This chain connects TRBV5-4 to TRBJ2-7; 7 nucleotides match TRBD1. The germline CDR1 and CDR2 sequences are SGHNT and YYREEE (reference sequence). V was clipped by 4 bases and J by 7 bases; unmatched bases: 5. This CDR3 is 12 amino acids long. The CDR3 protein is CASSRDRVEQYF. In nucleotides, the CDR3 is TGTGCCAGCAGCCGTGACAGGGTTGAGCAGTACTTC. Based on the CDR3 plus reference TRBV5-4 and TRBJ2-7, the full variable domain is ETGVTQSPTHLIKTRGQQVTLRCSSQSGHNTVSWYQQALGQGPQFIFQYYREEENGRGNFPPRFSGLQFPNYSSELNVNALELDDSALYLCASSRDRVEQYFGPGTRLTVT.

This chain uses TRBV12-5 with TRBJ1-1; 7 bases align to TRBD1. Germline V gene sequence: CDR1 LGHNT, CDR2 FRNRAP. The ends lost 4 bases at V and 1 base at J; junction bases unmatched: 3. The CDR3 spans 14 residues. CDR3 sequence (DNA): TGTGCTAGTGGTTGGGGACAGCGGAACACTGAAGCTTTCTTT. The encoded protein is CASGWGQRNTEAFF.

CDR3 in DNA: TGTGCCTGGACCCAGTTGTCTGAAGCTTTCTTT. It specifies CAWTQLSEAFF. The chain employs TRBV30 and TRBJ1-1; the D is unclear. The germline CDR1 and CDR2 sequences are GTSNPN and SVGIG (reference sequence). V lost 4 bases and J lost 6, with 9 bases in between. The CDR3 consists of 11 residues.

The chain joins TRBV30 to TRBJ1-5; 7 bases agree with TRBD1. The CDR3 runs to 13 residues. Germline V gene sequence: CDR1 GTSNPN, CDR2 SVGIG (reference sequence). V lost 5 bases, J lost 3 bases, and 4 bases stayed unmatched. CDR3 DNA sequence: TGTGCCTGGGGGACAGATTTCAATCAGCCCCAGCATTTT. It is translated as CAWGTDFNQPQHF.

This clone showed up just once. This chain uses TRBV6-5 with TRBJ2-3; D not resolved. The CDR3 length is 13 residues. Trimming removed 4 bases from V and 1 base from J, with 6 bases in between. CDR1 is MNHEY and CDR2 is SVGAGI in the germline V gene. The CDR3 nucleotides read TGTGCCAGCAGTTCCCCAGGCACAGATACGCAGTATTTT. Protein sequence: CASSSPGTDTQYF.

The genes are TRBV6-5 and TRBJ1-1; no clear D gene. The V gene lost 2 bases and the J gene lost 4 bases, with 5 bases spanning the gap. Germline V lookup: CDR1 MNHEY, CDR2 SVGAGI. CDR3 length: 12 amino acids. Written as DNA, the CDR3 is TGTGCCAGCAGTTACCCCCCCACTGAAGCTTTCTTT. Encoded protein: CASSYPPTEAFF.

The rearrangement uses TRBV12-3 or TRBV12-4 and TRBJ1-2; no reliable D call. The CDR3 is made up of 13 amino acids. V lost 5 bases and J lost 6, with 13 bases in between. DNA of the CDR3: TGTGCCAGCAGTCCAGACGGAGGACATGGCTACACCTTC. Its protein product is CASSPDGGHGYTF.

The V call is TRBV19, the J call TRBJ2-5; 9 bases are a match to TRBD1. Unmatched junction bases numbered 3, after V lost 5 bases and J lost 5 bases. Germline CDR1 and CDR2: LNHDA and SQIVND (reference sequence). The CDR3 sequence is 13 residues long. The CDR3 nucleotides are TGTGCCAGTAGTGCCGGGACAGGGGAGACCCAGTACTTC. Protein sequence: CASSAGTGETQYF. The variable domain in full, with the rest retrieved from reference TRBV19 and TRBJ2-5, is DGGITQSPKYLFRKEGQNVTLSCEQNLNHDAMYWYRQDPGQGLRLIYYSQIVNDFQKGDIAEGYSVSREKKESFPLTVTSAQKNPTAFYLCASSAGTGETQYFGPGTRLLVL.

The chain couples TRBV3-1 (or the pseudogene TRBV3-2) to TRBJ1-1; D is perhaps TRBD1 (6 bases). CDR3 length equals 15 residues. V lost 1 base and J 2 bases, leaving 11 bases between the germline ends. The V gene's germline CDR1 is LGHDT and CDR2 YNNKEL (reference sequence). The CDR3 protein is CASSQAARGNTEAFF. Written as DNA, the CDR3 is TGTGCCAGCAGCCAAGCGGCCAGGGGCAACACTGAAGCTTTCTTT.

The sample holds one count of this clone. V and J are TRBV29-1 and TRBJ1-4, with a tentative D call TRBD1 (5 bases). There are 12 residues in the CDR3. Trimming pared 7 bases from V and 5 bases from J, leaving 11 bases between. CDR1 and CDR2 from the germline V gene are SQVTM and ANQGSEA. The CDR3 sequence: CSGGTVNEKLFF. CDR3 bases: TGCAGCGGGGGGACGGTCAATGAAAAACTGTTTTTT.

The V call is TRBV9, the J call TRBJ2-7; D ambiguous. Trimming stripped 0 bases from V and 3 bases from J, with 10 bases between. Germline V gene data show CDR1 as SGDLS and CDR2 as YYNGEE. This CDR3 is 14 amino acids long. In DNA, the CDR3 is TGTGCCAGCAGCGTAGTTCCAGGAAACTACGAGCAGTACTTC. Residues: CASSVVPGNYEQYF.

This clone has just one count. V is TRBV18 and J is TRBJ1-6, with unresolved D. The CDR3 sequence is 15 residues long. The ends were cut back, 6 bases at V and 7 bases at J, with 16 bases in the middle. Germline CDR1 reads KGHSH; CDR2 reads LQKENI. This CDR3 reads CASSPRTAGNSPLHF. The DNA of the CDR3 is TGTGCCAGCTCCCCCCGGACTGCGGGGAATTCACCCCTCCACTTT.

The chain employs TRBV18 and TRBJ1-1; a possible D gene is TRBD1 (6 bases). V was clipped by 6 bases and J by 5 bases, with 16 bases between them. This CDR3 is 14 amino acids long. Germline V lookup: CDR1 KGHSH, CDR2 LQKENI. CDR3 protein: CASSPWKGETEAFF. Here the CDR3 DNA reads TGTGCCAGCTCCCCGTGGAAGGGGGAGACTGAAGCTTTCTTT.

The chain links TRBV6-5 to TRBJ2-3; either TRBD1 or TRBD2 may fit D (6 bases each). The CDR3 is 14 amino acids. Trimming left V 7 bases short and J 1 base short, with 12 bases between. Germline CDR1 and CDR2: MNHEY and SVGAGI. The CDR3 bases are TGTGCCAGCATTTCTCGGGGGCGCACAGATACGCAGTATTTT. Translated: CASISRGRTDTQYF.